These 17 T cell receptor beta chains share one sample of origin, sequenced in a study of identical twins. Each CDR3 protein is one row after TCRdb ran MiXCR on the 5' RACE reads. This table has 500,000 or so distinct CDR3 sequences, approximately 15% appearing once. These data were also reused for a study on yellow fever vaccine responses in identical twins.

Specimen: CD4+ T cells sorted from blood. The receptors were gathered from a woman aged 18-35 years in good health.

The chain links TRBV10-3 to TRBJ2-7; TRBD2 matches 10 bases. V was pared by 10 bases and J by 6 bases, with 9 bases of the junction left unmatched. The CDR3 has 13 amino acids. In germline, CDR1 is ENHRY, CDR2 SYGVKD. The CDR3 sequence: CATSSGGAGEQYF. In DNA, the CDR3 is TGTGCCACCTCCAGCGGGGGGGCAGGCGAGCAGTACTTC.

This clonotype was counted at least ten times. At one end, the junction sequence differs from germline, possibly due to a read error. The chain couples TRBV5-1 to TRBJ2-7, with 14 bases aligning to TRBD2. There are 15 residues in the CDR3. Germline V lookup: CDR1 SGHRS, CDR2 YFSETQ. The CDR3 spells CASSPGTSGGYEQYF. CDR3 coding DNA: TGTGCCAGCAGTCCGGGGACTAGCGGGGGATACGAGCAGTACTTC. The full variable domain, completed using reference TRBV5-1 and TRBJ2-7, is KAGVTQTPRYLIKTRGQQVTLSCSPISGHRSVSWYQQTPGQGLQFLFEYFSETQRNKGNFPGRFSGRQFSNSRSEMNVSTLELGDSALYLCASSPGTSGGYEQYFGPGTRLTVT.

This clonotype was counted a few times. The chain combines TRBV11-2 with TRBJ2-1; TRBD1 might be the D (6 bases). Trimming shortened V by 6 bases and J by 4 bases, and 16 bases separated the two germline ends. Germline V gene sequence: CDR1 SGHAT, CDR2 FQNNGV. This CDR3 has 15 residues. CDR3: CASRSPGHPYNEQFF. CDR3 bases: TGTGCCAGCAGGTCTCCGGGACACCCTTACAATGAGCAGTTCTTC. Drawing the rest from reference TRBV11-2 and TRBJ2-1, the complete variable domain is EAGVAQSPRYKIIEKRQSVAFWCNPISGHATLYWYQQILGQGPKLLIQFQNNGVVDDSQLPKDRFSAERLKGVDSTLKIQPAKLEDSAVYLCASRSPGHPYNEQFFGPGTRLTVL.

The chain employs TRBV3-1 and TRBJ1-6; D uncertain. CDR1 and CDR2 from the germline V gene are LGHDT and YNNKEL (reference sequence). This CDR3 contains 14 residues. Trimming shortened V by 4 bases and J by 4 bases, and 8 bases separated the two germline ends. CDR3 nucleotides: TGTGCCAGCAGCCCTCCCATTTATAATTCACCCCTCCACTTT. Amino acid sequence: CASSPPIYNSPLHF.

This clonotype was seen a few times. J is TRBJ2-5 and V is TRBV4-3; D unresolved. CDR1 and CDR2 (germline): LGHNA, YSLEER. The CDR3 is 13 amino acids. V lost 5 bases and J 2 bases, leaving 9 bases between the germline ends. As DNA, the CDR3 is TGCGCCAGCAGCAAACATACACAAGAGACCCAGTACTTC. Translating gives CASSKHTQETQYF.

The chain carries TRBV2 and TRBJ2-7, with D tentatively TRBD2 (6 bases). Germline V gene sequence: CDR1 SNHLY, CDR2 FYNNEI. The CDR3 runs 12 residues. Trimming stripped 11 bases from V and 0 bases from J, with 11 bases between. CDR3 coding DNA: TGTGCCGGAGGGGTCAGCTCCTACGAGCAGTACTTC. As protein: CAGGVSSYEQYF.

This clonotype was counted a few times. The chain recombines TRBV20-1 with TRBJ2-3; D is perhaps TRBD2 (6 bases). Germline values: CDR1 DFQATT, CDR2 SNEGSKA (reference sequence). This CDR3 is 13 amino acids long. The CDR3 coding sequence is TGCAGCTTTAGCGGAGTTAGCACAGATACGCAGTATTTT. It yields the protein CSFSGVSTDTQYF.

V is TRBV5-6 and J is TRBJ1-5; a possible D gene is TRBD1 (5 bases). From germline, CDR1 is SGHDT and CDR2 YYEEEE. The CDR3 loop spans 17 amino acids. Trimming left V 4 bases short and J 1 base short, with 18 bases between. CDR3 DNA sequence: TGTGCCAGCAGCAATTGGGGGACCGGGACCAGCAATCAGCCCCAGCATTTT. Translated, it gives CASSNWGTGTSNQPQHF. Combining the CDR3 with reference TRBV5-6 and TRBJ1-5 gives the whole variable domain DAGVTQSPTHLIKTRGQQVTLRCSPKSGHDTVSWYQQALGQGPQFIFQYYEEEERQRGNFPDRFSGHQFPNYSSELNVNALLLGDSALYLCASSNWGTGTSNQPQHFGDGTRLSIL.

The rearrangement uses TRBV10-3 and TRBJ2-6; D might be TRBD1 (6 bases). Between the trimmed V and J ends, which lost 4 bases and 0 bases, there was a span of 19 bases. Germline loops: CDR1 ENHRY, CDR2 SYGVKD. The CDR3 is made up of 19 amino acids. In nucleotides, the CDR3 is TGTGCCATCAGTGCAGGCAAGGGAACAGGGAACTCTGGGGCCAACGTCCTGACTTTC. Translation gives CAISAGKGTGNSGANVLTF.

This rearrangement joins TRBV6-5 to TRBJ1-1, with D tentatively TRBD1 (6 bases). Germline-derived CDR1 and CDR2 are MNHEY and SVGAGI. Trimming cost V 4 bases and J 4 bases, with 13 bases left between them. The CDR3 consists of 14 residues. The CDR3: CASSLGGSGTEAFF. In DNA form, the CDR3 reads TGTGCCAGCAGTTTAGGGGGTTCGGGCACTGAAGCTTTCTTT.

This clonotype was recorded a few times. V usage is TRBV14 and J usage is TRBJ2-3, with D perhaps matching TRBD2 (5 bases). This CDR3 is built from 17 residues. The V gene's germline CDR1 is SGHDN and CDR2 FVKESK. The V end was cut by 0 bases, the J end by 1 base, with 14 bases between. CDR3 sequence reads: CASSQDSGSWGTDTQYF. CDR3 in DNA: TGTGCCAGCAGCCAAGATTCGGGATCCTGGGGCACAGATACGCAGTATTTT.

This clonotype was counted between two and nine times. The rearrangement uses TRBV12-3 or TRBV12-4 and TRBJ2-1; 11 positions match TRBD2. The CDR3 loop spans 16 amino acids. The ends lost 5 bases at V and 5 bases at J; junction bases unmatched: 8. The CDR3 reads CASSPLAGGFHNEQFF. In DNA form, the CDR3 reads TGTGCCAGCAGTCCTCTAGCGGGAGGTTTCCACAATGAGCAGTTCTTC.

In this sample, this clonotype turned up a few times. The chain employs TRBV6-5 and TRBJ2-1; possible D gene TRBD2, 5 bases. CDR3 size: 12 residues. The V and J ends lost 1 base and 10 bases respectively, with 8 bases between them. The germline gives CDR1 MNHEY, CDR2 SVGAGI. The CDR3, as DNA: TGTGCCAGCAGTTACTTGCGAGGGGAGCAGTTCTTC. The encoded protein is CASSYLRGEQFF.

The genes are TRBV5-1 and TRBJ1-4, with TRBD1 identical over 7 bases. V shed 0 bases and J 0 bases; nucleotides not matched to a gene: 5. There are 17 residues in the CDR3. The germline CDR1 and CDR2 sequences are SGHRS and YFSETQ. The CDR3 sequence: CASSLDRQGSTNEKLFF. CDR3 bases: TGCGCCAGCAGCTTGGACCGACAGGGCTCAACTAATGAAAAACTGTTTTTT.

This chain joins TRBV5-1 and TRBJ1-6; no clear D gene. Trimming stripped 6 bases from V and 10 bases from J, with 17 bases between. This CDR3 is built from 14 residues. The germline gives CDR1 SGHRS, CDR2 YFSETQ. The CDR3 nucleotides read TGCGCCAGCACCGCCACGGCAGGTATCTCACCCCTCCACTTT. Translation: CASTATAGISPLHF.

The chain uses TRBV3-1 and TRBJ2-5; D possibly corresponds to TRBD2 (6 bases). CDR3 length: 17 residues. The V and J ends lost 1 base and 2 bases respectively, with 17 bases between them. Germline V lookup: CDR1 LGHDT, CDR2 YNNKEL (reference sequence). The CDR3, as DNA: TGTGCCAGCAGCCAAGGGAAGGGTCGGGAGCCTCAAGAGACCCAGTACTTC. It encodes CASSQGKGREPQETQYF.

This clonotype was observed a handful of times. The rearrangement joins TRBV29-1 to TRBJ2-3; a possible D gene is TRBD2 (5 bases). This CDR3 contains 14 residues. The germline V gene encodes CDR1 SQVTM and CDR2 ANQGSEA. V lost 4 bases and J lost 3, with 14 bases in between. CDR3 coding DNA: TGCAGCGTTGTTCGGACTCCTGGAACAGATACGCAGTATTTT. Amino acid sequence: CSVVRTPGTDTQYF.